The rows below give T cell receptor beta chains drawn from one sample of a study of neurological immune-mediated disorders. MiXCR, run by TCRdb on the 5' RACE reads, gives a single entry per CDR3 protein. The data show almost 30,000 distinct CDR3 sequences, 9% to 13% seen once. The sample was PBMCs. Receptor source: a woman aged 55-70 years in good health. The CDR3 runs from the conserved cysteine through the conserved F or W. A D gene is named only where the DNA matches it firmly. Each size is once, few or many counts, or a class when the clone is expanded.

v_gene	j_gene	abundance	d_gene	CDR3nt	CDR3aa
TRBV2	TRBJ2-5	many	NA	TGTGCCAGCAGTAACGACTGGGACCAAGAGACCCAGTACTTC	CASSNDWDQETQYF
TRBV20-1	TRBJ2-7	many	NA	TGCAGTGCTAGAGTTGCCGGGACAAGCCCCTCCGAGCAGTACTTC	CSARVAGTSPSEQYF
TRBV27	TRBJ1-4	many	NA	TGTGCCAGCAGATGGGGTGAATCGGATGAAAAACTGTTTTTT	CASRWGESDEKLFF
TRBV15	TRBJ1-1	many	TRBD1	TGTGCCACCAGCAGAGATGTTGACAGGGGTGGTAGCACTGAAGCTTTCTTT	CATSRDVDRGGSTEAFF
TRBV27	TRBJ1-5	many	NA	TGTGCCAGCAGCTTCATAGGGCAAGGGAACAATCAGCCCCAGCATTTT	CASSFIGQGNNQPQHF
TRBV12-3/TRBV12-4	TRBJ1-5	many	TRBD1	TGTGCCAGCACCAGGGACAGGAATAGCAATCAGCCCCAGCATTTT	CASTRDRNSNQPQHF
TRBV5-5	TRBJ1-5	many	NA	TGTGCCAGCAGCTTTGAAGAAAGCTATAGCAATCAGCCCCAGCATTTT	CASSFEESYSNQPQHF
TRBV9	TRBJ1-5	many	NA	TGTGCCAGCAGCGTACGTCCCGACCGCAATCAGCCCCAGCATTTT	CASSVRPDRNQPQHF
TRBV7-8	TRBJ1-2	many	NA	TGTGCCAGCAGCTTAGTATTCGACAGTGGCTATGGCTACACCTTC	CASSLVFDSGYGYTF
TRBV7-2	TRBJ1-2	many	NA	TGTGCCAGCAGCTTCTCAAGGACAGCAGCAGGAGGCTACACCTTC	CASSFSRTAAGGYTF
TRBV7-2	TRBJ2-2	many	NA	TGTGCCAGCAGCCCTATGGCCTTTGGGGTATCGAACACCGGGGAGCTGTTTTTT	CASSPMAFGVSNTGELFF
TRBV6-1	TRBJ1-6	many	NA	TGTGCCAGCAGTTTGCGGGGCCGTTCACCCCTCCACTTT	CASSLRGRSPLHF
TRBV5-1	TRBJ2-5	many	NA	TGCGCCAGCAGCTTCGGGGCAGAGGGGGAGACCCAGTACTTC	CASSFGAEGETQYF
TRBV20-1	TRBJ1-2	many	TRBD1	TGCAGTGCTAGAGAACGGACAGGGATAAGATATGGCTACACCTTC	CSARERTGIRYGYTF
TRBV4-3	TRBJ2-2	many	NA	TGCGCCAGCAGCCAAGAGAGGACCGGGGAGCTGTTTTTT	CASSQERTGELFF
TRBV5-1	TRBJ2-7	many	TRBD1	TGCGCCAGCAGCTTCGGATTAGGACAGGGATTTGTCGAGCAGTACTTC	CASSFGLGQGFVEQYF
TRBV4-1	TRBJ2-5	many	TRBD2	TGCGCCAGCAGCCATGAAGCGGGGGGTCAAGAGACCCAGTACTTC	CASSHEAGGQETQYF
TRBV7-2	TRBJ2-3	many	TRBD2	TGTGCCAGCAGCTCGCCCTATACTAGCGGGATCACAGATACGCAGTATTTT	CASSSPYTSGITDTQYF
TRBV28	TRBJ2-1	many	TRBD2	TGTGCCAGCAGGGGCGGGGGGTCTTCCTACAATGAGCAGTTCTTC	CASRGGGSSYNEQFF
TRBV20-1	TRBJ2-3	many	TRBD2	TGCAGCGCTAAACCTACTAGCGGGGGGTTCACAGATACGCAGTATTTT	CSAKPTSGGFTDTQYF
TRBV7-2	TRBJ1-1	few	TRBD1	TGTGCCAGCAGCCGGACGACAGGGGGCTGGACTGAAGCTTTCTTT	CASSRTTGGWTEAFF
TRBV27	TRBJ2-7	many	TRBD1	TGTGCCAGCAGTTCCAGGTTCGGACAGGGGTACGAGCAGTACTTC	CASSSRFGQGYEQYF
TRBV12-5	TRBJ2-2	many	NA	TGTGCTAGTGGTTTGTCCCTTACCACGAGGGCTCCGAACACCGGGGAGCTGTTTTTT	CASGLSLTTRAPNTGELFF
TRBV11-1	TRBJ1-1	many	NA	TGTGCCAGCAGCCGGGGGCCAGCGACTGAAGCTTTCTTT	CASSRGPATEAFF
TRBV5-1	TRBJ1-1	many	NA	TGCGCCAGCAGCTTGGAAGAGGCGGGGAACACTGAAGCTTTCTTT	CASSLEEAGNTEAFF
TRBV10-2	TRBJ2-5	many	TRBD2	TGCGCCAGCAGTAGAAGCGGGGGGGGAGAGACCCAGTACTTC	CASSRSGGGETQYF
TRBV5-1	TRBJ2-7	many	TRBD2	TGCGCCAGCAGCCTAGCGGGGCCCCCCTACGAGCAGTACTTC	CASSLAGPPYEQYF